This T cell receptor (beta chain) emerged from a study of cytomegalovirus exposure and HLA in healthy donors. Study findings and constraints: The listing of approximately 160 TCR beta chains classed them as cytomegalovirus-associated.

Comments on this clone: Its antigen is still unknown.

Researchers ran the PCR with 60 Vbeta and 13 Jbeta primers. Measured with immunoSEQ multiplex PCR; TCRdb has only the in-frame clones, and not every one. The table lists about 150,000 clones, roughly four fifths of them singletons, with approximately 6% in the top ten. The sequence came from a young man in good health and CMV-seropositive. Specimen: PBMCs.

The CDR3 protein is CASSLGRAPTASSYEQYF. As DNA, the CDR3 is TGTGCCAGCAGCCTGGGCCGAGCCCCCACTGCATCGTCCTACGAGCAGTACTTC. The V call is TRBV11-2, the J call TRBJ2-7, with D unclear. Per the germline V gene, CDR1 is SGHAT and CDR2 is FQNNGV. V shed 5 bases and J shed 1 base, with 24 bases lying between them. The CDR3 totals 18 residues.